The 8 T cell receptor beta chains listed next were all sequenced from one sample in a study of T cell responses to AZD1222 COVID-19 vaccine. The protocol was immunoSEQ multiplex PCR, while the TCRdb copy is restricted to in-frame clones and leaves out a portion. The table shows 150,000 or so clones, with about 89% occurring only once. The sequenced sample was peripheral blood, obtained 28 days after the second AZD1222 dose. The receptor source for this set is an adult who received the AZD1222 COVID-19 vaccine.

V gene TRBV19 combines with J gene TRBJ1-5, with 10 bases aligning to TRBD1. Germline assignment: CDR1 LNHDA and CDR2 SQIVND (reference sequence). With V trimmed by 5 bases and J by 1 base, 2 bases remained unmatched. The CDR3 is 15 residues long. The CDR3 reads CASSGDRGSNQPQHF. CDR3 sequence (DNA): TGTGCCAGTAGTGGGGACAGGGGAAGCAATCAGCCCCAGCATTTT.

The rearrangement links TRBV18 to TRBJ2-1; TRBD2 matches 14 bases. Trimming took 0 bases from V and 3 from J; bases not matched to a gene: 7. The CDR3 consists of 19 residues. Germline values: CDR1 KGHSH, CDR2 LQKENI. This CDR3 is CASSPPTGTSGGVYNEQFF. The CDR3 region has the DNA TGTGCCAGCTCACCACCAACCGGGACTAGCGGGGGAGTCTACAATGAGCAGTTCTTC.

The J gene is TRBJ2-7, the V gene TRBV29-1, with D tentatively TRBD1 or TRBD2 (6 bases each). V lost 1 base and J 2 bases, leaving 15 bases between the germline ends. CDR1 and CDR2 from the germline V gene are SQVTM and ANQGSEA. CDR3 length: 15 residues. CDR3 amino acids: CSVEGAGGTPYEQYF. In DNA, the CDR3 is TGCAGCGTTGAAGGGGCGGGCGGGACACCCTACGAGCAGTACTTC.

This clone has only one observation. The genes are TRBV7-3 and TRBJ2-3, with 7 nucleotides matching TRBD2. CDR1 and CDR2 (germline): SGHTA, FQGTGA. V lost 2 bases, J lost 0 bases, and 2 bases stayed unmatched. The CDR3 consists of 15 residues. CDR3 bases: TGTGCCAGCAGCTTAGGGGGGGACAGCACAGATACGCAGTATTTT. It yields the protein CASSLGGDSTDTQYF.

V is TRBV3-1 (or the pseudogene TRBV3-2) and J is TRBJ2-5; D is uncertain. Trimming removed 4 bases at V and 5 bases at J, with 23 bases between. The CDR3 length is 17 residues. Germline values: CDR1 LGHDT, CDR2 YNNKEL (reference sequence). DNA for the CDR3: TGTGCCAGCAGCCTTCCCGGTGGCTCAGTTAAAGAGGAGACCCAGTACTTC. It translates to CASSLPGGSVKEETQYF.

J is TRBJ1-2 and V is TRBV2; D call uncertain. The V gene's germline CDR1 is SNHLY and CDR2 FYNNEI. The V end was cut by 7 bases, the J end by 11 bases, with 20 bases between. The CDR3 is 13 amino acids. This CDR3 is CASNGLFEFGYTF. The DNA of the CDR3 is TGTGCCAGCAATGGACTTTTTGAGTTCGGGTACACCTTC.

This chain connects TRBV9 to TRBJ1-2; D remains unclear. This CDR3 comprises 14 residues. V was clipped by 0 bases and J by 10 bases, with 16 bases between them. Germline lookup yields CDR1 SGDLS and CDR2 YYNGEE. The CDR3 nucleotides are TGTGCCAGCAGCGTAGTCCGGACGGTCCAGCCCTACACCTTC. This codes for CASSVVRTVQPYTF.

The rearrangement uses TRBV18 and TRBJ2-2; TRBD2 matches 8 bases. The V segment lost 1 base and the J segment 9 bases; nucleotides outside the gene matches: 7. CDR3 length: 15 amino acids. CDR1 and CDR2 (germline): KGHSH, LQKENI. The CDR3 reads CASSPRKAGERELFF. The DNA for the CDR3 is TGTGCCAGCTCACCACGGAAAGCGGGAGAGAGGGAGCTGTTTTTT.